This entry lists 3 T cell receptor beta chains sequenced from one sample in a study of blood T cell repertoires in COVID-19. Only in-frame clones appear in the TCRdb table, and some are missing; sequencing was by immunoSEQ multiplex PCR. The sample lists about 260,000 clones, 70% to 90% occurring once. Sequencing was performed on peripheral blood. These receptors originate from a human donor in a cohort sampled during active COVID-19.

This clone was detected a few times. The rearrangement joins TRBV3-1 (or the pseudogene TRBV3-2) to TRBJ2-1; TRBD1 matches at 9 bases. Germline loops: CDR1 LGHDT, CDR2 YNNKEL (reference sequence). The CDR3 length is 16 residues. Germline trimming cut 4 bases from V and 0 bases from J; bases unmatched to any gene: 4. In nucleotides, the CDR3 is TGTGCCAGCAGCCTGGAGGGACAGGGCTCCTACAATGAGCAGTTCTTC. Its protein is CASSLEGQGSYNEQFF.

The chain links TRBV28 to TRBJ2-5; 7 bases line up with TRBD2. From germline, CDR1 is MDHEN and CDR2 SYDVKM. CDR3 size: 16 residues. J was trimmed by 2 bases and V by 2 bases; bases with no gene match: 8. The CDR3 here is CASSLNSGGYQETQYF. In nucleotides, the CDR3 is TGTGCCAGCAGTTTAAATTCGGGAGGCTATCAAGAGACCCAGTACTTC.

The chain joins TRBV7-2 to TRBJ1-5, with 7 bases aligning to TRBD1. The CDR3 is 14 amino acids. Trimming cost V 2 bases and J 4 bases; bases outside gene matches: 2. Germline V CDR1 and CDR2: SGHTA, FQGNSA. The CDR3 region is CASSLLQGNQPQHF. CDR3 coding DNA: TGTGCCAGCAGCTTACTACAGGGGAATCAGCCCCAGCATTTT.